This T cell receptor beta chain was sequenced during a study of CD8 T cells in Susac syndrome (dated by TCRdb to the late 2010s). A note on the overall study: The study used repertoire sequencing to test whether antigen drove CD8+ T cell activation and differentiation in Susac syndrome. The clonality of the CD8+ T cell repertoire was compared across approximately 11 healthy donors, some 14 Susac syndrome patients and about 15 multiple sclerosis patients.

RNA was extracted using the RNeasy kit, and roughly 0.5 to 1 ug of the RNA was reverse transcribed with random hexamers. TCR beta CDR3 regions were amplified with the immunoSEQ multiplex PCR assay covering 54 Vbeta and 13 Jbeta segments. PCR amplification bias was corrected by using a synthetic template baseline for primer optimization and computational correction. Per the original workflow: Only productive sequences were kept, with reads annotated to V, D and J genes according to IMGT and analyzed in immunoSEQ Analyzer. Clonality was computed as one minus Shannon entropy normalized by log2 of the number of productive unique sequences. Public and private clones were assessed among the 100 most prevalent clones of each patient and control. A clone was defined as Susac-specific if it was absent from the healthy and MS cohorts, from some 1,100 published viral clones and from other ImmuneACCESS disease sequences. The public reads were quality trimmed at Q25 with fastp and then assembled into clones with MiXCR by TCRdb, keeping productive beta chains. Entries that share a CDR3 protein sequence are merged under the most common genes and DNA. V and J calls and clone size were set by TCRdb, not the authors. Within this sample are tens of thousands of distinct CDR3 sequences, with about 95% of them counted one time only. The biggest ten clones account for around 0.4% of the sample.

A note on this clonotype: The antigen it binds to is not known. Base-call qualities are not available, and no considerably larger clone is one nucleotide away.

The paper's findings and limits, for the study overall: The TCR sequencing and HLA analysis was acknowledged to have included a relatively small number of individuals.

V is clipped by 6 bases and J by 8 bases, and the sequence between their germline boundaries is 19 bases long. The germline V gene yields MNHEY for CDR1 and SVGEGT for CDR2. CDR3 length: 14 amino acids, cysteine to phenylalanine. Only the CDR3 DNA is retained, 42 bases long and in frame from the first base. High-throughput TCR beta sequencing profiled peripheral blood CD8+ and CD4+ T cells from healthy donors, Susac syndrome patients and multiple sclerosis patients. The multiple sclerosis controls were treatment-naive patients who had stable or active relapsing-remitting disease and met the revised McDonald criteria. CD8+ TEMRA cells were enriched by FACS, while bulk CD8+ and CD4+ T cells were purified by magnetic negative isolation. Blood was collected in EDTA tubes and processed within 24 hours, with PBMCs isolated through density gradient centrifugation. PBMCs destined for TCR sequencing were cryopreserved in liquid nitrogen and later thawed in a 37 °C water bath. The sorted or isolated CD4+, CD8+ and CD8+ TEMRA cells had a purity of 90% or higher.

Sequencing input: CD8+ T cells from PBMCs. The rearrangement combines TRBV6-2 or TRBV6-3 with TRBJ1-2; no D gene call is confident. The clonotype was recovered from a human donor with multiple sclerosis. The sequenced DNA: TGTGCCAGCAGCCCGACGTCCTTGCAGGAGGGCTACACCTTC. Its translation reads: CASSPTSLQEGYTF.